These 8 T cell receptor beta chains share one sample of origin, sequenced in a study of Ad26.COV2.S vaccination and SARS-CoV-2 variants. Treatment denoted: roughly 20 received Ad26.COV2.S at low or high dose, single or two shots; about 5 received placebo; per-sample allocation not given. After the first vaccine or placebo injection, samples were drawn on day 63. Assay: immunoSEQ multiplex PCR; the TCRdb copy retains only in-frame clones and omits some. This sample has just under 250,000 clones, with roughly 88% found just once. Sequences were derived from peripheral blood, sampled in a trial of Ad26.COV2.S vaccine versus placebo. The receptors were gathered from a person between 18 and 65 years old who received the Ad26.COV2.S COVID-19 vaccine or a placebo.

The rearrangement links TRBV2 to TRBJ1-6; D gene ambiguous. Germline values: CDR1 SNHLY, CDR2 FYNNEI. V lost 11 bases and J 2 bases, leaving 13 bases between the germline ends. This CDR3 has 14 residues. CDR3 loop: CASHREPYNSPLHF. CDR3 coding DNA: TGTGCCTCCCATCGAGAGCCCTATAATTCACCCCTCCACTTT.

The V call is TRBV2, the J call TRBJ1-2, with TRBD1 matching over 7 bases. Germline CDR1 and CDR2: SNHLY and FYNNEI. After removal of 0 bases from V and 5 bases from J, the junction contained 6 bases not matched to a gene. The CDR3 has 15 residues. CDR3 nucleotides: TGTGCCAGCAGTGAAGCAGGCGGGACAGCATATGGCTACACCTTC. It yields the protein CASSEAGGTAYGYTF.

This clone turned up a few times. The chain has TRBV6-2 or TRBV6-3 and TRBJ1-5; D unclear. V shed 2 bases and J shed 7 bases, with 9 bases lying between them. The CDR3 extends over 13 amino acids. Germline assignment: CDR1 MNHEY and CDR2 SVGEGT. The CDR3 sequence is CASSYVGDQPQHF. CDR3 bases: TGTGCCAGCAGTTACGTGGGAGACCAGCCCCAGCATTTT.

J is TRBJ1-2 and V is TRBV12-3 or TRBV12-4; maybe TRBD1 (5 bases). The CDR3 has 13 residues. Trimming removed 5 bases at V and 2 bases at J, with 9 bases between. As DNA, the CDR3 is TGTGCCAGCAGTCAAGACAGCAACTATGGCTACACCTTC. It translates to CASSQDSNYGYTF.

The chain couples TRBV24-1 to TRBJ2-1, with TRBD2 matching 9 bases. After removal of 3 bases from V and 9 bases from J, the junction contained 8 bases not matched to a gene. CDR1 and CDR2 from the germline V gene are KGHDR and SFDVKD. The CDR3 runs 15 residues. The CDR3 region is CATSDVAGGPGEQFF. The CDR3 region has the DNA TGTGCCACCAGTGATGTTGCGGGAGGGCCTGGTGAGCAGTTCTTC.

The chain uses TRBV28 and TRBJ1-4, with 8 bases identical to TRBD1. The germline gives CDR1 MDHEN, CDR2 SYDVKM. The CDR3 consists of 17 residues. After removal of 6 bases from V and 3 bases from J, the junction contained 12 bases not matched to a gene. Here the CDR3 DNA reads TGTGCCAGCAGGAGCCTAGACAGGGGTGAAGCTAATGAAAAACTGTTTTTT. It yields the protein CASRSLDRGEANEKLFF.

This clone was seen just once. V and J are TRBV19 and TRBJ2-3; 9 bases are a match to TRBD2. The germline CDR1 and CDR2 sequences are LNHDA and SQIVND (reference sequence). The trim removed 3 bases at V and 2 bases at J, leaving 3 bases unmatched. This CDR3 has 15 amino acids. The CDR3 here is CASSIGTSPTDTQYF. The CDR3 DNA reads TGTGCCAGTAGTATCGGGACTAGCCCCACAGATACGCAGTATTTT.

J is TRBJ2-5 and V is TRBV29-1, with no clear D. The V gene's germline CDR1 is SQVTM and CDR2 ANQGSEA. V lost 3 bases, J lost 5 bases, and 13 bases lay in between. This CDR3 is built from 13 residues. The CDR3 loop reads CSVDEALGETQYF. CDR3 DNA sequence: TGCAGCGTTGACGAAGCGCTGGGGGAGACCCAGTACTTC.